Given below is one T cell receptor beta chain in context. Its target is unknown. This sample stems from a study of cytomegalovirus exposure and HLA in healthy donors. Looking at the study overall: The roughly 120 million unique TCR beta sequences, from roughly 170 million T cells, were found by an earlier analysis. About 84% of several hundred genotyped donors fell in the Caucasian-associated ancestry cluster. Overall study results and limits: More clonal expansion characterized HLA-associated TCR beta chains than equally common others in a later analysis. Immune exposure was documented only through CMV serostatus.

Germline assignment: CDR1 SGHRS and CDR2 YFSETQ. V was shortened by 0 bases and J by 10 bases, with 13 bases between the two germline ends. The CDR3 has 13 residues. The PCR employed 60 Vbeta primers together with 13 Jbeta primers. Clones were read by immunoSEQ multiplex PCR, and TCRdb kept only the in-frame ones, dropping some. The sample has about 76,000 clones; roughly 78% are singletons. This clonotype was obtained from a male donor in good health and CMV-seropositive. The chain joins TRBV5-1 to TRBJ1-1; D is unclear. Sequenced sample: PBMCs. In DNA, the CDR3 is TGCGCCAGCAGCTTGGCGGACCCAGAGGGAGCTTTCTTT. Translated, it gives CASSLADPEGAFF.